The 11 T cell receptor beta chains given below trace back to one sample, sequenced in a study of beta chain features in type 1 diabetes listed by TCRdb under 2018. General findings and caveats noted by the study authors: Type 1 diabetes patients showed a moderate but significant shortening of TCRB CDR3 length in all four CD4+ subsets.

Which antigens these TCRs recognize remains unknown. To prepare the library, the immunoSEQ multiplex PCR assay was applied. All of the isolated RNA was reverse transcribed with the High Capacity cDNA Reverse Transcription Kit, so expressed TCRB transcripts were sequenced. TCRdb obtained this table from immuneACCESS and retained in-frame rearrangements with V and J assigned. These tables miss some clones; where compared with another copy, unresolved V genes account for less than half of the shortfall, and the remainder is unexplained. This sample has about 270,000 clones in its table, and more than 13% of those were observed once. The biggest ten clones account for 0.015% to 0.02% of the sample. Sequencing was done on a sample of naive CD4+ T cells from blood. The cell subset or site tag for this specimen amounts to: true naive CD4+ T cells. Every receptor here comes from a man younger than 40 with type 1 diabetes.

V and J are TRBV2 and TRBJ2-1; the match to TRBD2 covers 8 bases. V was pared by 5 bases and J by 4 bases, with 7 bases of the junction left unmatched. The CDR3 sequence is 15 residues long. Germline V lookup: CDR1 SNHLY, CDR2 FYNNEI. The CDR3 reads CASSPRREAYNEQFF. The CDR3 DNA reads as TGTGCCAGCAGTCCCCGGCGGGAGGCATACAATGAGCAGTTCTTC.

A few counts support this clone. The chain couples TRBV10-3 to TRBJ2-2; the D gene is possibly TRBD2 (6 bases). Trimming stripped 11 bases from V and 4 bases from J, with 11 bases between. Germline-derived CDR1 and CDR2 are ENHRY and SYGVKD. The CDR3 sequence is 12 residues long. CDR3 DNA: TGTGCCGGAGGGACCCTCACCGGGGAGCTGTTTTTT. As protein: CAGGTLTGELFF.

In its sample, this clone was seen a few times. The chain uses TRBV7-9 and TRBJ2-1, with TRBD2 matching over 7 bases. V was clipped by 1 base and J by 2 bases; unmatched bases: 8. This CDR3 is built from 17 residues. Looked up from germline, CDR1 is SEHNR and CDR2 is FQNEAQ (reference sequence). CDR3 region: CASSLGGLAVTYNEQFF. CDR3 nucleotides: TGTGCCAGCAGCTTAGGGGGCCTAGCGGTTACCTACAATGAGCAGTTCTTC.

V gene TRBV6-1 combines with J gene TRBJ2-7; D ambiguous. The CDR3 runs to 11 residues. Germline V gives CDR1 MNHNS, CDR2 SASEGT. Between the trimmed V and J ends, which lost 7 bases and 7 bases, there was a span of 11 bases. The CDR3 nucleotides read TGTGCCAGCACAGGCCTCAAGGAGCAGTACTTC. It encodes CASTGLKEQYF.

This clone was counted a few times. V is TRBV19 and J is TRBJ1-5; 9 nucleotides align to TRBD1. V gave up 10 bases and J gave up 5 bases; unmatched junction bases: 12. CDR1 LNHDA and CDR2 SQIVND come from the germline V gene (reference sequence). This CDR3 comprises 15 residues. The DNA for the CDR3 is TGTGCCACGGGACAGGGCAAACCATACTATCAGCCCCAGCATTTT. It translates to CATGQGKPYYQPQHF.

The sample holds a few counts of this clone. Other DNA sequences in the same sample also yield this CDR3. The rearrangement joins TRBV7-2 to TRBJ2-7; D not certain. CDR3 length equals 11 residues. Germline V gene data show CDR1 as SGHTA and CDR2 as FQGNSA. The V gene lost 4 bases and the J gene lost 3 bases, with 4 bases spanning the gap. The CDR3 bases are TGTGCCAGCAGCTCGTACTACGAGCAGTACTTC. Its protein is CASSSYYEQYF.

This clone was seen a handful of times. The chain links TRBV5-1 to TRBJ2-1, with 9 bases that match TRBD1. The CDR3 length is 17 residues. Germline V gene data show CDR1 as SGHRS and CDR2 as YFSETQ. Trimming cost V 2 bases and J 7 bases; bases outside gene matches: 13. The CDR3 bases are TGCGCCAGCAGCTTTACCTCCCGGGGACAGGGTGTTAATGAGCAGTTCTTC. The encoded protein is CASSFTSRGQGVNEQFF.

The V gene is TRBV7-2, the J gene TRBJ2-2, with D unresolved. The CDR3 is made up of 15 amino acids. Germline values: CDR1 SGHTA, CDR2 FQGNSA. The V end was cut by 1 base, the J end by 0 bases, with 6 bases between. The CDR3 DNA is TGTGCCAGCAGCTTAGTACATTCGAACACCGGGGAGCTGTTTTTT. Encoded protein: CASSLVHSNTGELFF.

This clone occurred a few times. V and J are TRBV30 and TRBJ2-6, with D perhaps matching TRBD2 (5 bases). The CDR3 spans 17 residues. V gave up 1 base and J gave up 2 bases, with 15 bases separating them. Germline V gene sequence: CDR1 GTSNPN, CDR2 SVGIG (reference sequence). CDR3 loop: CAWSGGPPDPGANVLTF. As DNA, the CDR3 is TGTGCCTGGAGTGGAGGGCCTCCGGATCCTGGGGCCAACGTCCTGACTTTC.

A few counts support this clone. V gene TRBV2 combines with J gene TRBJ2-2; no clear D. The germline V gene has CDR1 SNHLY and CDR2 FYNNEI. The CDR3 length is 15 residues. V dropped 5 bases and J dropped 0 bases, with 10 bases sitting between them. As DNA, the CDR3 is TGTGCCAGCAGTTACACACCCGCGAACACCGGGGAGCTGTTTTTT. It is translated as CASSYTPANTGELFF. The full variable domain, rest sourced from reference TRBV2 and TRBJ2-2, is EPEVTQTPSHQVTQMGQEVILRCVPISNHLYFYWYRQILGQKVEFLVSFYNNEISEKSEIFDDQFSVERPDGSNFTLKIRSTKLEDSAMYFCASSYTPANTGELFFGEGSRLTVL.

This clone was seen a handful of times. This chain uses TRBV27 with TRBJ1-1; a weak D match, TRBD1 (6 bases). Germline V CDR1 and CDR2: MNHEY, SMNVEV (reference sequence). V gave up 9 bases and J gave up 0 bases, with 11 bases separating them. The CDR3 is 13 amino acids. In DNA form, the CDR3 reads TGTGCCAGTAAAGGACAGTTGAACACTGAAGCTTTCTTT. Translation gives CASKGQLNTEAFF.